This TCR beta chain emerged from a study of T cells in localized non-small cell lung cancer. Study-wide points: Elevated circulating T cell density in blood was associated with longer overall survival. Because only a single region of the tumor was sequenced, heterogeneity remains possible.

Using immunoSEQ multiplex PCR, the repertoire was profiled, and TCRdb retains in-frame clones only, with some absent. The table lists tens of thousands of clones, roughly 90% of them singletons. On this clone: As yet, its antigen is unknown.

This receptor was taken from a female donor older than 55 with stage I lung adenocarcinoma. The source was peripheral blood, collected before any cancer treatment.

The CDR3 coding sequence is TGTGCCAGCTCATTCGGACAGGGGGATAATTCACCCCTCCACTTT. Residues: CASSFGQGDNSPLHF. The rearrangement links TRBV18 to TRBJ1-6, with 10 bases lining up with TRBD1. Looked up from germline, CDR1 is KGHSH and CDR2 is LQKENI. With V trimmed by 5 bases and J by 5 bases, 3 bases remained unmatched. The CDR3 has 15 residues. Full variable domain (outside the CDR3, taken from reference TRBV18 and TRBJ1-6): NAGVMQNPRHLVRRRGQEARLRCSPMKGHSHVYWYRQLPEEGLKFMVYLQKENIIDESGMPKERFSAEFPKEGPSILRIQQVVRGDSAAYFCASSFGQGDNSPLHFGNGTRLTVT.